These T cell receptor beta chains were read from a single sample in a study of response to subunit inactivated influenza vaccine. TCRdb re-called the RT-PCR reads through MiXCR, storing one row per CDR3 protein. The sample holds about 780,000 distinct CDR3 sequences, approximately 17% seen once. The sequenced sample was PBMCs from blood, obtained 5 to 6 days after vaccination. The source is a man aged 50 to 59 who received an inactivated influenza vaccine. Each CDR3 is given with its conserved first and last residue. The D gene is left open where the match is weak. Some rows have no size entry. The others give once, few or many, or a class for an expanded clone.

V	D	size	J	DNA	CDR3
TRBV12-3/TRBV12-4	-	-	TRBJ2-6	TGTGCCAGCAGTTTTCGGGGGGCCGGGGCCAACGTCCTGACTTTC	CASSFRGAGANVLTF
TRBV4-3	-	few	TRBJ1-2	TGCGCCAGCAGCCAAGATCACGGAGGATTTACTAACTATGGCTACACCTTC	CASSQDHGGFTNYGYTF
TRBV6-5	-	-	TRBJ1-1	TGTGCCAGCAAGGGTAGCACTGAAGCTTTCTTT	CASKGSTEAFF
TRBV29-1	-	many	TRBJ2-5	TGCAGCGTACAGGGGGGGGAAGAGACCCAGTACTTC	CSVQGGEETQYF
TRBV20-1	-	few	TRBJ1-1	TGCAGTGCTAGTCGCTTGGGCACAGATCGCCTTCTGAACACTGAAGCTTTCTTT	CSASRLGTDRLLNTEAFF
TRBV29-1	-	few	TRBJ2-3	TGCAGCGTTGACCGACGGGACGTCACAGATACGCAGTATTTT	CSVDRRDVTDTQYF
TRBV7-6	TRBD1	-	TRBJ2-1	TGTGCCAGCAGCCCCCTGCCGGGACAGGGGTACAATGAGCAGTTCTTC	CASSPLPGQGYNEQFF
TRBV20-1	-	-	TRBJ1-3	TGCAGTGCTAGAGATATGGGGCCCGGAAACACCATATATTTT	CSARDMGPGNTIYF
TRBV12-3/TRBV12-4	TRBD1	many	TRBJ1-2	TGTGCCAGCAGTTCAGGGGGCGCCTATGGCTACACCTTC	CASSSGGAYGYTF
TRBV20-1	TRBD2	many	TRBJ2-1	TGCAGTGCTTTAACCGGGACTAGCGTATACAATGAGCAGTTCTTC	CSALTGTSVYNEQFF
TRBV20-1	TRBD1	-	TRBJ2-5	TGCAGTGCTAGATCCGAAGCAGGGGGCCAAGAGACCCAGTACTTC	CSARSEAGGQETQYF
TRBV20-1	-	-	TRBJ2-5	TGCAGTGCTAGCAGGTCGGGTGCGCTCTACCAAGAGACCCAGTACTTC	CSASRSGALYQETQYF
TRBV7-2	TRBD2	many	TRBJ2-7	TGTGCCAGCAGCTTAGACGGGGGGGCGTACGAGCAGTACTTC	CASSLDGGAYEQYF
TRBV20-1	TRBD2	-	TRBJ2-3	TGCAGTGCAATCTCGCCTAGCGGGAGAACAGATACGCAGTATTTT	CSAISPSGRTDTQYF
TRBV12-3/TRBV12-4	TRBD1	many	TRBJ1-5	TGTGCCAGCAGTTTAGGTACAGGGGGATATCAGCCCCAGCATTTT	CASSLGTGGYQPQHF
TRBV15	-	-	TRBJ2-1	TGTGCCACCAGCAGAGATCGTGACTACAATGAGCAGTTCTTC	CATSRDRDYNEQFF
TRBV9	TRBD2	-	TRBJ2-7	TGTGCCAGCAGCGTAGGGGGACTAGCGGGAGGCGAGCAGTACTTC	CASSVGGLAGGEQYF
TRBV12-3/TRBV12-4	-	many	TRBJ1-4	TGTGCCAGCAGTCCTCGGGCCCGGATGGATGAAAAACTGTTTTTT	CASSPRARMDEKLFF
TRBV2	-	-	TRBJ1-6	TGTGCCAGCAGTGGGGACGGAACCCGGAGCTCCTATAATTCACCCCTCCACTTT	CASSGDGTRSSYNSPLHF
TRBV28	-	few	TRBJ2-7	TGTGCCAGCAGTAGAAATTGGGTTGAGGAGCAGTACTTC	CASSRNWVEEQYF
TRBV29-1	-	-	TRBJ1-3	TGCAGCGTTGCGGGGTTCCCTGGAAACACCATATATTTT	CSVAGFPGNTIYF
TRBV20-1	-	many	TRBJ2-1	TGCAGTGCTAGCTGGGGGGGCCTCAATGAGCAGTTCTTC	CSASWGGLNEQFF
TRBV20-1	TRBD1	few	TRBJ1-2	TGCAGTGCTGGTTACCAGGACAGGACCTTCTATGGCTACACCTTC	CSAGYQDRTFYGYTF
TRBV12-3/TRBV12-4	TRBD1	-	TRBJ2-4	TGTGCCAGCAGTATACGACAGGGAGCCAAAAACATTCAGTACTTC	CASSIRQGAKNIQYF
TRBV5-1	TRBD1	-	TRBJ1-2	TGCGCCAGCAGCTGGGATCCCGGGAGGACAGGGGAAGGAGTTAACTATGGCTACACCTTC	CASSWDPGRTGEGVNYGYTF
TRBV6-1	TRBD1	few	TRBJ2-1	TGTGCCAGCAGGACAGGGATAGGCAATTACAATGAGCAGTTCTTC	CASRTGIGNYNEQFF
TRBV9	-	-	TRBJ2-3	TGTGCCAGCAGCCCAGAGTCGGGGGCCGCCACAGATACGCAGTATTTT	CASSPESGAATDTQYF
TRBV12-3/TRBV12-4	-	few	TRBJ2-3	TGTGCCAGCAGCTCCGGGACATTATATACGCAGTATTTT	CASSSGTLYTQYF
TRBV7-9	-	-	TRBJ1-1	TGTGCCAGCAGCTTAGATACCCTTTCAGCTTTCTTT	CASSLDTLSAFF
TRBV5-6	TRBD2	-	TRBJ2-7	TGTGCCAGCAGCTTGAGGACTAGCGGAGGGTACGAGCAGTACTTC	CASSLRTSGGYEQYF
TRBV5-1	TRBD2	few	TRBJ2-1	TGCGCCAGCAGCCCGGGACTAGCGGGGGTATCCTCCTACAATGAGCAGTTCTTC	CASSPGLAGVSSYNEQFF
TRBV24-1	-	-	TRBJ2-3	TGTGCCACCAGTGATTTGCAAGGCCCTTATACTAGCACAGATACGCAGTATTTT	CATSDLQGPYTSTDTQYF
TRBV6-5	TRBD1	-	TRBJ2-1	TGTGCCAGCAGTTACGGGACAGCTTACAATGAGCAGTTCTTC	CASSYGTAYNEQFF
TRBV4-3	-	-	TRBJ1-6	TGCGCCAGCAGCCAAGGACATTCCTATAATTCACCCCTCCACTTT	CASSQGHSYNSPLHF
TRBV9	TRBD1	few	TRBJ2-5	TGTGCCAGCAGCAAAGGGACAGCCGTCCAAGAGACCCAGTACTTC	CASSKGTAVQETQYF
TRBV5-1	-	few	TRBJ2-5	TGCGCCAGCAGCTTTAAAGGCAGGGCGGAGACCCAGTACTTC	CASSFKGRAETQYF
TRBV9	-	-	TRBJ2-5	TGTGCCAGCAGCGTTGGGGTCCTCGAGACCCAGTACTTC	CASSVGVLETQYF
TRBV27	TRBD1	few	TRBJ2-1	TGTGCCAGCAGTTTACTCCCTTGGACAGGGAATGCCAATGAGCAGTTCTTC	CASSLLPWTGNANEQFF
TRBV20-1	-	-	TRBJ1-3	TGCAGTGCACTAGGACTGGCAGGAAACACCATATATTTT	CSALGLAGNTIYF
TRBV6-2/TRBV6-3	-	few	TRBJ2-1	TGTGCCAGCAGCTACGTACGCGGGGCCTACTCCTACAATGAGCAGTTCTTC	CASSYVRGAYSYNEQFF
TRBV12-3/TRBV12-4	TRBD1	-	TRBJ2-5	TGTGCCAGCAGTGTCCACAGGGGCGGAGAGACCCAGTACTTC	CASSVHRGGETQYF
TRBV4-3	TRBD2	-	TRBJ2-1	TGCGCCAGCAGCCAAGGGCCTAGCGGGGGTAGTGAGCAGTTCTTC	CASSQGPSGGSEQFF
TRBV12-3/TRBV12-4	TRBD1	few	TRBJ1-1	TGTGCCAGCAGTTTACTGAGGGGACAGATTGAAGCTTTCTTT	CASSLLRGQIEAFF
TRBV28	-	-	TRBJ2-6	TGTGCCAGCAGGACGCAACAGTTGGGGGCCAACGTCCTGACTTTC	CASRTQQLGANVLTF
TRBV6-2/TRBV6-3	TRBD2	few	TRBJ2-7	TGTGCCAGCAGTGACGGACTAGCGGGAGCTCGTTACGAGCAGTACTTC	CASSDGLAGARYEQYF
TRBV12-3/TRBV12-4	-	many	TRBJ2-7	TGTGCCAGCAGGGCGGTAGGGAACTCCTACGAGCAGTACTTC	CASRAVGNSYEQYF
TRBV5-5	-	few	TRBJ2-6	TGTGCCAGCAGCACGACCGACTCTGGGGCCAACGTCCTGACTTTC	CASSTTDSGANVLTF
TRBV7-2	-	-	TRBJ1-2	TGTGCCAGCAGCTTAGCTGCGGGGCTGGATGGCTACACCTTC	CASSLAAGLDGYTF
TRBV13	TRBD2	few	TRBJ2-2	TGTGCCAGCAGCCGGAGCCCGGGACTAGCGGGATACACCGGGGAGCTGTTTTTT	CASSRSPGLAGYTGELFF
TRBV20-1	TRBD1	-	TRBJ2-4	TGCAGTGCTACCGGGACAGGGGGCGGCAAAAACATTCAGTACTTC	CSATGTGGGKNIQYF
TRBV20-1	-	few	TRBJ2-7	TGCAGTGCTAGAGATGATACCGGGACAACCTACGAGCAGTACTTC	CSARDDTGTTYEQYF
TRBV7-2	-	few	TRBJ1-1	TGTGCCAGCAGCTTAGCGGCGGTGTTGGAGAAGGGTTCTGAAGCTTTCTTT	CASSLAAVLEKGSEAFF